The 6 T cell receptor beta chains below come from one sample, sequenced in a study of cytomegalovirus exposure and HLA in healthy donors. Using immunoSEQ multiplex PCR, the repertoire was profiled, and TCRdb retains in-frame clones only, with some absent. The sample carries about 160,000 clones, roughly nine tenths recorded once. Sequencing input: PBMCs. These receptors all come from a woman between 25 and 40 years old in good health and CMV-seronegative.

This chain connects TRBV28 to TRBJ2-1; D ambiguous. The ends were cut back, 3 bases at V and 8 bases at J, with 11 bases in the middle. Per the germline V gene, CDR1 is MDHEN and CDR2 is SYDVKM. The CDR3 length is 13 residues. This CDR3 reads CASSLDRLYEQFF. CDR3 coding DNA: TGTGCCAGCAGTTTGGACCGATTGTATGAGCAGTTCTTC.

The chain carries TRBV18 and TRBJ1-1, with TRBD1 matching over 8 bases. Germline loops: CDR1 KGHSH, CDR2 LQKENI. This CDR3 comprises 13 residues. V lost 5 bases and J lost 7; bases outside the gene matches: 6. As DNA, the CDR3 is TGTGCCAGCTCAGTGGACAGGGACCTTGAAGCTTTCTTT. Translating it yields CASSVDRDLEAFF.

V usage is TRBV27 and J usage is TRBJ1-2, with 7 bases aligning to TRBD1. Per germline, CDR1 MNHEY and CDR2 SMNVEV (reference sequence). The CDR3 is 14 amino acids. V gave up 7 bases and J gave up 7 bases; unmatched junction bases: 12. The chain's CDR3 is CASKRSDRDTGYTF. CDR3 DNA sequence: TGTGCCAGCAAGCGTAGTGACAGGGATACTGGCTACACCTTC.

The V gene is TRBV7-2, the J gene TRBJ1-5; the match to TRBD1 covers 9 bases. J lost 6 bases, V lost 4 bases, and 7 bases had no gene match. Per the germline V gene, CDR1 is SGHTA and CDR2 is FQGNSA. This CDR3 is built from 15 residues. The CDR3 region is CASSSGTGWSQPQHF. The CDR3 DNA reads as TGTGCCAGCAGCTCAGGGACAGGGTGGAGTCAGCCCCAGCATTTT.

J is TRBJ1-4 and V is TRBV4-3; D not resolved. V was trimmed by 3 bases and J by 0 bases, leaving 8 bases between them. This CDR3 is built from 15 residues. Germline V lookup: CDR1 LGHNA, CDR2 YSLEER. The CDR3 nucleotides are TGCGCCAGCAGCCACGGACGCCCAACTAATGAAAAACTGTTTTTT. It yields the protein CASSHGRPTNEKLFF.

The chain couples TRBV4-3 to TRBJ1-2, with a weak D call TRBD1 (5 bases). CDR3 length: 14 amino acids. Germline V lookup: CDR1 LGHNA, CDR2 YSLEER. Trimming took off 5 bases at V and 8 bases at J, with 18 bases between the two ends. The CDR3 loop reads CASSFEQDMGGYTF. The DNA of the CDR3 is TGCGCCAGCAGCTTCGAACAGGATATGGGAGGCTACACCTTC.